A single sample is the source of the 28 T cell receptor beta chains below, sequenced in a study of molecular identifiers for immune sequencing clone quantification (dated by TCRdb to the late 2010s). Libraries were built with PCR. The sequencer was an Illumina HiSeq 4000. TCRdb took the public reads, trimmed them with fastp at Q25, ran MiXCR for clone calling and kept in-frame beta chains. Duplicate CDR3 protein sequences are folded into a single record with the most common DNA and genes. This sample holds over 600,000 distinct CDR3 sequences; approximately 20% were observed only once. The ten largest make up 0.85% of the sample. The sequencing input was naive CD8+ T cells from blood, with Jurkat cell RNA spiked in. Sample cell subset or site, as interpreted from the label and publication: FACS-sorted CD8+CD4-CCR7+CD45RA+ naive T cells. These TCRs come from a human donor in good health. Some libraries in this study had Jurkat cell RNA spiked in.

This clonotype was seen many times. The chain's CDR3 is CASSSWLAGQETQYF. The CDR3 DNA reads TGTGCCAGCAGCTCCTGGTTAGCGGGGCAAGAGACCCAGTACTTC. The V gene is TRBV7-9, the J gene TRBJ2-5; TRBD2 matches at 8 bases. Germline V gene lookup returns CDR1 SEHNR and CDR2 FQNEAQ (reference sequence). V lost 4 bases, J lost 2 bases, and 6 bases stayed unmatched. This CDR3 region has 15 residues.

This clonotype was seen more than once but under ten times. The rearrangement links TRBV2 to TRBJ1-5; D call uncertain. The V and J ends lost 5 bases and 9 bases respectively, with 17 bases between them. The CDR3 is made up of 14 amino acids. CDR1 SNHLY and CDR2 FYNNEI come from the germline V gene. For the CDR3, the DNA is TGTGCCAGCAGTCCGAGTGGGTTTTACAGGCCCCAGCATTTT. It specifies CASSPSGFYRPQHF. Full variable domain (rest looked up from reference TRBV2 and TRBJ1-5): EPEVTQTPSHQVTQMGQEVILRCVPISNHLYFYWYRQILGQKVEFLVSFYNNEISEKSEIFDDQFSVERPDGSNFTLKIRSTKLEDSAMYFCASSPSGFYRPQHFGDGTRLSIL.

This clonotype has a count of ten or more. This chain joins TRBV2 and TRBJ2-3; 7 bases agree with TRBD2. This CDR3 region has 14 residues. Germline CDR1 reads SNHLY; CDR2 reads FYNNEI. Unmatched junction bases numbered 10, after V lost 6 bases and J lost 7 bases. CDR3 protein: CASSISGLLNTQYF. DNA for the CDR3: TGTGCCAGCAGCATTTCGGGACTACTAAATACGCAGTATTTT.

A remark on this clonotype: Since a much larger clone is just one base distant, this may be a read error. The CDR3 region has the DNA TGTGCCAGCAGCCCGCACACCGGGGAGCTGTCTTTT. Translating gives CASSPHTGELSF. The chain links TRBV3-1 to TRBJ2-2; possibly TRBD2 for D (5 bases). Per the germline V gene, CDR1 is LGHDT and CDR2 is YNNKEL (reference sequence). This CDR3 is 12 amino acids long.

This clonotype was found many times. This chain connects TRBV7-9 to TRBJ2-7; 10 positions match TRBD1. This CDR3 has 15 amino acids. Germline CDR1 reads SEHNR; CDR2 reads FQNEAQ (reference sequence). V shed 3 bases and J 5 bases; nucleotides not matched to a gene: 7. This CDR3 reads CASSFPWTGGDEQYF. The CDR3 DNA reads TGTGCCAGCAGCTTCCCGTGGACAGGGGGTGACGAGCAGTACTTC.

Ten or more counts support this clonotype. This chain uses TRBV2 with TRBJ2-3; 11 bases agree with TRBD2. The CDR3 sequence is 14 residues long. The J segment lost 1 base and the V segment lost 10 bases, leaving 4 bases of the junction unmatched. Germline V gene data show CDR1 as SNHLY and CDR2 as FYNNEI. The CDR3 region has the DNA TGTGCCAACTGGGGACTAGCGGGCACAGATACGCAGTATTTT. Amino acids: CANWGLAGTDTQYF.

Many counts were recorded for this clonotype. The chain joins TRBV4-2 to TRBJ1-5; D uncertain. The V end lost 0 bases, the J end lost 3 bases, and 12 bases lay between the germline ends. Per the germline V gene, CDR1 is LGHNA and CDR2 is YNFKEQ. The CDR3 has 16 residues. This CDR3 is CASSQDRLTDNQPQHF. The CDR3 nucleotides read TGTGCCAGCAGCCAAGACCGGCTAACAGACAATCAGCCCCAGCATTTT.

The rearrangement uses TRBV28 and TRBJ2-7; 13 bases align to TRBD2. The trim removed 5 bases at V and 5 bases at J, leaving 6 bases unmatched. CDR3 length: 15 residues. The germline V gene has CDR1 MDHEN and CDR2 SYDVKM. CDR3 residues: CASSPGLAGVDEQYF. CDR3 sequence (DNA): TGTGCCAGCAGTCCAGGACTAGCGGGAGTCGACGAGCAGTACTTC.

This clonotype has ten or more counts. V and J are TRBV7-2 and TRBJ2-7; D might be TRBD1 (6 bases). The germline V gene has CDR1 SGHTA and CDR2 FQGNSA. The V end was cut by 1 base, the J end by 0 bases, with 16 bases between. CDR3 size: 17 residues. This CDR3 is CASSLGRQVLSSYEQYF. The CDR3 DNA reads TGTGCCAGCAGCTTAGGGCGACAGGTTCTTAGCTCCTACGAGCAGTACTTC.

A few counts support this clonotype. The chain carries TRBV12-5 and TRBJ1-1; a weak D match, TRBD1 (5 bases). V was trimmed by 5 bases and J by 0 bases, leaving 13 bases between them. This CDR3 comprises 15 residues. Per the germline V gene, CDR1 is LGHNT and CDR2 is FRNRAP. CDR3 sequence: CASGLRQFMNTEAFF. For the CDR3, the DNA is TGTGCTAGTGGTCTGAGACAGTTCATGAACACTGAAGCTTTCTTT.

Remarks on this clonotype: Possible read error: a much larger clone is one base away. This rearrangement joins TRBV4-3 to TRBJ2-7, with no clear D. This CDR3 is 15 amino acids long. The V gene's germline CDR1 is LGHNA and CDR2 YSLEER. This chain's CDR3 is CACSPSRQPQYEQYF. CDR3 DNA sequence: TGCGCCTGCAGCCCCTCCCGCCAGCCCCAATACGAGCAGTACTTC.

Details on this clonotype: This sequence may be a read error, since a much larger clone differs from it by one base. V and J are TRBV4-3 and TRBJ2-3; tentatively, D is TRBD2 (5 bases). Germline-derived CDR1 and CDR2 are LGHNA and YSLEER. CDR3 size: 18 residues. This chain's CDR3 is CASSQDRLPHLQLDTRYF. The CDR3 nucleotides are TGCGCCAGCAGCCAAGATAGACTACCTCATCTTCAGTTAGATACGCGGTATTTT.

Turning to this clonotype: A much larger clone differs from this one at a single base, so this may be a read error. V and J are TRBV5-1 and TRBJ2-7; D gene ambiguous. This CDR3 spans 14 amino acids. Per the germline V gene, CDR1 is SGHRS and CDR2 is YFSETQ. V lost 1 base to trimming and J lost 2 bases, with 10 bases between them. The CDR3 DNA is TGCGCCAGCAGCTTGTGTTCCGATACCTACGAGCAGTACTTC. Translated, it gives CASSLCSDTYEQYF.

This clonotype was seen many times. The chain carries TRBV25-1 and TRBJ2-7; possible D gene TRBD1, 6 bases. The V and J ends lost 8 bases and 0 bases respectively, with 11 bases between them. Germline CDR1 is MGHDK and CDR2 is SYGVNS. The CDR3 contains 13 residues. The CDR3 DNA is TGTGCCAGCGAGGGGGTCGACTCCTACGAGCAGTACTTC. Protein product: CASEGVDSYEQYF.

The chain combines TRBV15 with TRBJ2-7; D could derive from TRBD1 or TRBD2 (5 bases each). V was shortened by 3 bases and J by 1 base, with 10 bases between the two germline ends. The CDR3 is made up of 14 amino acids. Germline V gives CDR1 LNHNV, CDR2 YYDKDF (reference sequence). Here the CDR3 reads CATSSGTHSYEQYF. As DNA, the CDR3 is TGTGCCACCAGCAGCGGGACCCATTCCTACGAGCAGTACTTC.

As to this clonotype: Since a much larger clone is just one base distant, this may be a read error. The CDR3 DNA is TGTGCCAGCAGGGGACGAGGCAGCAGCAAAAACATTCAGTACTTC. This codes for CASRGRGSSKNIQYF. The chain couples TRBV5-6 to TRBJ2-4, with D perhaps being TRBD1 or TRBD2 (5 bases each). The ends were cut back, 5 bases at V and 3 bases at J, with 15 bases in the middle. The CDR3 is made up of 15 amino acids. Germline V CDR1 and CDR2: SGHDT, YYEEEE.

Many counts were recorded for this clonotype. DNA for the CDR3: TGCGCCAGCAGCCATCACAGGGAGGTGGTGGTAGATACGCAGTATTTT. Amino acids: CASSHHREVVVDTQYF. The chain combines TRBV4-3 with TRBJ2-3; D may match TRBD1 or TRBD2 (6 bases each). Trimming left V 3 bases short and J 5 bases short, with 18 bases between. This CDR3 comprises 16 residues. Germline CDR1 reads LGHNA; CDR2 reads YSLEER.

This clonotype has ten or more counts. This chain uses TRBV18 with TRBJ1-2; the D is unclear. The CDR3 is made up of 14 amino acids. Trimming pared 4 bases from V and 7 bases from J, leaving 16 bases between. Germline assignment: CDR1 KGHSH and CDR2 LQKENI. The CDR3 DNA reads as TGTGCCAGCTCACGACCAGAACGACAATCTGGCTACACCTTC. Translation: CASSRPERQSGYTF.

Note on this clonotype: Given a much more abundant clone one base away, this may be a read error. V usage is TRBV7-6 and J usage is TRBJ2-7, with 9 bases identical to TRBD1. The germline gives CDR1 SGHVS, CDR2 FNYEAQ. The length of the CDR3 is 14 residues. CDR3 residues: CARSFDRGGYEQYF. For the CDR3, the DNA is TGTGCCCGCAGCTTCGACAGGGGGGGGTACGAGCAGTACTTC.

This clonotype was detected many times. This rearrangement joins TRBV12-3 or TRBV12-4 to TRBJ1-1, with a tentative D call TRBD1 (5 bases). The CDR3 extends over 13 amino acids. V was shortened by 2 bases and J by 12 bases, with 16 bases between the two germline ends. The DNA of the CDR3 is TGTGCCAGCAGTTTATCTGACAGCATCTCCCCTTTCTTT. The encoded protein is CASSLSDSISPFF.

This clonotype showed up many times. The V gene is TRBV5-4, the J gene TRBJ2-7, with 11 positions matching TRBD2. Per the germline V gene, CDR1 is SGHNT and CDR2 is YYREEE (reference sequence). The trim removed 4 bases at V and 4 bases at J, leaving 10 bases unmatched. The CDR3 loop spans 16 amino acids. This chain's CDR3 is CASSPGLAGHPYEQYF. The CDR3 bases are TGTGCCAGCAGCCCAGGACTAGCGGGTCACCCGTACGAGCAGTACTTC.

This clonotype was counted many times. The chain uses TRBV5-6 and TRBJ1-4, with a tentative D call TRBD1 (5 bases). Germline V gene data show CDR1 as SGHDT and CDR2 as YYEEEE. The germline V and J ends were trimmed by 0 bases and 8 bases, with 14 bases remaining between them. This CDR3 comprises 15 residues. CDR3 DNA sequence: TGTGCCAGCAGCTTGGCGGCAGGGATGGGGGAAAAACTGTTTTTT. Translating it yields CASSLAAGMGEKLFF.

The chain recombines TRBV3-1 with TRBJ2-3; 9 bases are a match to TRBD2. V shed 4 bases, J shed 2 bases, and the junction held 16 bases outside the gene matches. CDR1 LGHDT and CDR2 YNNKEL come from the germline V gene (reference sequence). CDR3 length: 19 residues. The CDR3 nucleotides are TGTGCCAGCAGCCCTACGAGCCTGTTGGCTAGCGGGACCACAGATACGCAGTATTTT. Translated, it gives CASSPTSLLASGTTDTQYF.

V is TRBV2 and J is TRBJ2-3; D could derive from TRBD1 or TRBD2 (5 bases each). From germline, CDR1 is SNHLY and CDR2 FYNNEI. The ends were cut back, 0 bases at V and 2 bases at J, with 15 bases in the middle. The length of the CDR3 is 17 residues. CDR3 DNA sequence: TGTGCCAGCAGTGAAGCGCTTCGATGGGGGACCACAGATACGCAGTATTTT. Translated, it gives CASSEALRWGTTDTQYF.

Of note for this clonotype: Compared with germline, one end of the junction differs, possibly owing to a read error. The chain joins TRBV5-3 to TRBJ2-7, with D hard to call. TRBV5-3 falls under the ORF class, with uncertain function. The CDR3 covers 13 residues. The CDR3 region has the DNA TGTGCCAGCAGCTTACGTTCCACCTACAAGCAGTACTTC. Protein product: CASSLRSTYKQYF.

For this clonotype: A much bigger clone sits one base away, suggesting this may be a read error. The CDR3 end shows no conserved phenylalanine or tryptophan, and so a read error is likely. The V gene is TRBV28, the J gene TRBJ2-7, with D perhaps TRBD2 (5 bases). Trimming removed 4 bases from V and 5 bases from J, with 9 bases in between. CDR1 and CDR2 from the germline V gene are MDHEN and SYDVKM. The CDR3 has 12 residues. The CDR3 reads CASSSPGNEQYL. CDR3 in DNA: TGTGCCAGCAGTTCTCCGGGGAACGAGCAGTACCTC.

This chain joins TRBV4-1 and TRBJ2-1; D perhaps matches TRBD2 (6 bases). Germline V lookup: CDR1 MGHRA, CDR2 YSYEKL. The V end was cut by 0 bases, the J end by 9 bases, with 18 bases between. The length of the CDR3 is 16 residues. The CDR3 DNA is TGCGCCAGCAGCCAAGATTCTTGGACTACCCAGAGTGAGCAGTTCTTC. Protein sequence: CASSQDSWTTQSEQFF.

This clonotype was seen ten or more times. The J gene is TRBJ2-5, the V gene TRBV12-3 or TRBV12-4; D is ambiguous. V was pared by 5 bases and J by 2 bases, with 12 bases between. This CDR3 region has 14 residues. The CDR3 sequence: CASSPTLEQETQYF. The CDR3, as DNA: TGTGCCAGCAGTCCGACCTTAGAGCAAGAGACCCAGTACTTC.